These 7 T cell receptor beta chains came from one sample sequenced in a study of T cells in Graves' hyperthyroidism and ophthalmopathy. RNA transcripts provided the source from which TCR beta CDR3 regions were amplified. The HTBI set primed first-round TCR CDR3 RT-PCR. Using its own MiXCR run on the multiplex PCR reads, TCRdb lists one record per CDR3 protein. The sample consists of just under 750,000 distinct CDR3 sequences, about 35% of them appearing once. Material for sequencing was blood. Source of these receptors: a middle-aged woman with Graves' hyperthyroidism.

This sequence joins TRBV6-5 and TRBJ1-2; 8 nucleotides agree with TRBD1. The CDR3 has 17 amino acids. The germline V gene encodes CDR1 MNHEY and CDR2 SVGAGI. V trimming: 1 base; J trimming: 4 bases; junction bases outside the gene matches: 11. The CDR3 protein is CASSYFRGRGNSYGYTF. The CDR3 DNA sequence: TGTGCCAGCAGTTACTTCAGGGGGCGAGGCAATAGCTATGGCTACACCTTC.

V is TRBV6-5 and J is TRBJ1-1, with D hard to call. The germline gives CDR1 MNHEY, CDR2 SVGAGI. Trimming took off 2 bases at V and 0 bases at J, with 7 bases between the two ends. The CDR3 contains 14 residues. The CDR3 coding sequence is TGTGCCAGCAGTTACGAGTCGGTGAACACTGAAGCTTTCTTT. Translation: CASSYESVNTEAFF.

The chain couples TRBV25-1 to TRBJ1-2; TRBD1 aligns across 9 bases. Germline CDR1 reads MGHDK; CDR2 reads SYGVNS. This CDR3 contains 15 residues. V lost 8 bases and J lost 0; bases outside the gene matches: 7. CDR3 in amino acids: CASAGQGLANYGYTF. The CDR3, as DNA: TGTGCCAGCGCTGGACAGGGGTTAGCTAACTATGGCTACACCTTC.

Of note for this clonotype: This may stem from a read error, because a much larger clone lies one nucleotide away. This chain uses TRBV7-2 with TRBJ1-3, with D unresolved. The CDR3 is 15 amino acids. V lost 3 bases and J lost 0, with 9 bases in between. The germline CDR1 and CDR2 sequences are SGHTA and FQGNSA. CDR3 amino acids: CASSLQRASGNTIYF. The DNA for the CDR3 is TGTGCCAGCAGCTTGCAGCGAGCCTCTGGAAACACCATATATTTT.

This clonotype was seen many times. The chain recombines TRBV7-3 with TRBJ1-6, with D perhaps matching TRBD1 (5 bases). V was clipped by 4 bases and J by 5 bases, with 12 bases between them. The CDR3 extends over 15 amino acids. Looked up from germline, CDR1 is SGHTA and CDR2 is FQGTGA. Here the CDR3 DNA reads TGTGCCAGCAGCTCCGGGACGGCTGATAATTCACCCCTCCACTTT. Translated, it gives CASSSGTADNSPLHF.

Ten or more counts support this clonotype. CDR3 amino acids: CSARGGDQPYEQYF. Here the CDR3 DNA reads TGCAGTGCTAGAGGGGGAGACCAACCCTACGAGCAGTACTTC. This chain connects TRBV20-1 to TRBJ2-7; TRBD2 is a possible D gene (5 bases). V was trimmed by 1 base and J by 2 bases, leaving 12 bases between them. The CDR3 covers 14 residues. From germline, CDR1 is DFQATT and CDR2 SNEGSKA (reference sequence).

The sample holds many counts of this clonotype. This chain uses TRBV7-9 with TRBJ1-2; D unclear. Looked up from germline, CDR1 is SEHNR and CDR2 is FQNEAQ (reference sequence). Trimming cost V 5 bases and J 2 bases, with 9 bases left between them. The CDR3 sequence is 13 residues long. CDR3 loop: CASSAVGNYGYTF. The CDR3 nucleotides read TGTGCCAGCAGCGCGGTAGGGAACTATGGCTACACCTTC.